This T cell receptor (beta chain) emerged from a study of blood T cell repertoires in COVID-19 (dated by TCRdb to the early 2020s). About the full investigation: The collaborator samples originated in the United States, Italy and Spain and spanned the acute and convalescent phases of COVID-19. Nearly every sample came with metadata listing a de-identified subject ID, COVID-19 status, age in years and sex. The prospective study material was composed of cDNA or gDNA derived from T cells, B-cell-depleted T cells, or PBMCs. The repertoires were released in a freely available public database meant as a resource for research on the immune response to SARS-CoV-2. Where available, HLA class I and class II types were taken from metadata supplied by the sample provider and were not determined by assay-based typing. The samples were drawn from two sources: the first 160 participants of the ongoing ImmuneRACE study, and 1,254 subjects contributed by 6 global collaborators. Deeply sampled blood TCRbeta repertoires from subjects exposed to, actively infected with, or recovered from COVID-19 were included in the dataset.

Participants in the prospective study were enrolled through a virtual design, were aged roughly 18 to 100 years, and lived in approximately 25 United States geographic areas. In the prospective study, cohorts were assigned on the basis of participant-reported clinical history obtained from a screening survey and a study questionnaire. For ImmuneRACE Cohort 3, a participant was defined as recovered based on two consecutive negative NP/OP PCR tests, clearance by a healthcare professional, or resolution of symptoms. Each participant in the prospective study had whole blood, serum and a nasopharyngeal or oropharyngeal swab collected by mobile phlebotomists. Participants in the prospective study had the option to provide additional blood draws and questionnaires over an approximately two-month period. Blood samples from the prospective study were shipped frozen or at room temperature prior to DNA extraction.

Paper-wide results and their limitations: Clinical and demographic metadata were provided uncurated, with the amount varying by source and participant.

TCRbeta CDR3 regions were amplified from genomic DNA using the immunoSEQ Assay, a bias-controlled multiplex PCR. The published analysis was carried out like this. The number of nucleated cells in each sample was estimated from the amplification of reference gene primers within the assay. To quantify the absolute abundance of each unique TCRbeta CDR3 rearrangement, sequence reads were collapsed and filtered. For each sample, productive Simpson clonality was calculated by taking the square root of Simpson's diversity index across productive rearrangements. The immuneACCESS repertoire file appears here via TCRdb, limited to in-frame rearrangements. These files lack a portion of the clones; in checked studies, under half of the deficit traces to unresolved V genes, and the cause of the others is not known. The V and J calls and the clone size are those of that table, but D and trimming were determined from the DNA. The sample yields around 300,000 clones; 80% to 95% were counted once. The top ten constitute roughly 1.1% of the sample.

About this clone itself: Its antigen remains undetermined. Base qualities are not at hand, and no much larger clone is one base apart.

Counted from cysteine to phenylalanine, this CDR3 has 15 amino acids. The CDR3 DNA has 45 bases and is translated from base 1. Based on the germline V gene, the CDR1 and CDR2 sequences are SGDLS and YYNGEE. Trimming at the junction amounts to 0 bases on V and 6 bases on J, and the germline ends lie 13 bases apart. The sequence is built from TRBV9 and TRBJ2-1; TRBD2 is perhaps the D gene, given 6 matching bases. The sequenced material came from PBMCs or T cells enriched from blood (not recorded which). The source of this sequence is a woman aged 30 to 39 who had recovered from COVID-19. The nucleotide sequence reads TGTGCCAGCAGCGTAGGTGGGGGAGGAGGCAATGAGCAGTTCTTC. Its protein is CASSVGGGGGNEQFF. Full variable domain (CDR3 extended with the reference TRBV9 and TRBJ2-1 proteins): DSGVTQTPKHLITATGQRVTLRCSPRSGDLSVYWYQQSLDQGLQFLIQYYNGEERAKGNILERFSAQQFPDLHSELNLSSLELGDSALYFCASSVGGGGGNEQFFGPGTRLTVL.